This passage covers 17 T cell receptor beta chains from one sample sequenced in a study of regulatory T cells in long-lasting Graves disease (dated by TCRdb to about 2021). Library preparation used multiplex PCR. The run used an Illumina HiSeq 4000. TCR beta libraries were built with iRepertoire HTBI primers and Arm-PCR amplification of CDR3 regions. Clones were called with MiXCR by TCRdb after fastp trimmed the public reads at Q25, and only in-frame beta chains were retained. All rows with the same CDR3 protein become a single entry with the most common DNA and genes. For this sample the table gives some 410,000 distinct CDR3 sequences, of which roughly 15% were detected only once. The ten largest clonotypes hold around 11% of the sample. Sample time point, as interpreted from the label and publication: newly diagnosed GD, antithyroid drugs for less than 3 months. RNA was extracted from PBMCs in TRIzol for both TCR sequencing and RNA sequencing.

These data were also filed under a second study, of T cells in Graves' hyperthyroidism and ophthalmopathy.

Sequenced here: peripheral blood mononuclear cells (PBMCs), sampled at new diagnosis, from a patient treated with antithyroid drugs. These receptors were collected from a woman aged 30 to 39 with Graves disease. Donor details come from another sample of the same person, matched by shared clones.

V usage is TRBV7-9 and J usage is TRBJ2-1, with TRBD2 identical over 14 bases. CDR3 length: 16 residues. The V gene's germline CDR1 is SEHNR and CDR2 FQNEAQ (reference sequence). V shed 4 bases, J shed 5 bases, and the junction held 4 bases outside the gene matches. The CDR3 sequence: CASSYGTSGRNNEQFF. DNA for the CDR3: TGTGCCAGCAGCTACGGGACTAGCGGGAGAAACAATGAGCAGTTCTTC.

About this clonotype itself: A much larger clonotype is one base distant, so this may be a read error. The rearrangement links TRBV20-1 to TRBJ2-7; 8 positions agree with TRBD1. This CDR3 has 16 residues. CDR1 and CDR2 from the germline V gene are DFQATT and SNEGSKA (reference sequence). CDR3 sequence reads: CSARVEQGVSTYERYF. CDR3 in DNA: TGCAGTGCTAGAGTTGAACAGGGGGTTTCGACCTACGAGCGGTACTTC.

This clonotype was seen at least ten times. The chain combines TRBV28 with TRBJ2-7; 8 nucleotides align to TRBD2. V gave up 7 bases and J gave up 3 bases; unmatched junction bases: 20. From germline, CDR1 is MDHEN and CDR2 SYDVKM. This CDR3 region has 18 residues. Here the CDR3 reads CASMTPLLSGGHFYEQYF. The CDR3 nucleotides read TGTGCCAGCATGACCCCATTGCTGAGCGGGGGCCATTTCTACGAGCAGTACTTC.

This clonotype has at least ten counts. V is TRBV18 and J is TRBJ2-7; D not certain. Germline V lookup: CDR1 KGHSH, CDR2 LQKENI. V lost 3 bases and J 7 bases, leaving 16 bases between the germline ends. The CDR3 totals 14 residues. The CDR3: CASSPTTSALEQYF. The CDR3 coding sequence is TGTGCCAGCTCACCGACGACCTCCGCCCTGGAGCAGTACTTC.

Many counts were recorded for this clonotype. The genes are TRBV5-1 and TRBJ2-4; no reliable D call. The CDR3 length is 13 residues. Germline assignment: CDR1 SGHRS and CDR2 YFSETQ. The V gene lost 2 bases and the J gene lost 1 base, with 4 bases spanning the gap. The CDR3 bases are TGCGCCAGCAGCTTAGAGGCCAAAAACATTCAGTACTTC. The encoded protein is CASSLEAKNIQYF.

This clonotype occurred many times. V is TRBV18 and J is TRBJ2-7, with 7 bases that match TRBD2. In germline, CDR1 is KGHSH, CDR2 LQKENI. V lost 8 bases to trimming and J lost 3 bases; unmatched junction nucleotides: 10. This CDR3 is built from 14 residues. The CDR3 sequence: CASQKSGTDYEQYF. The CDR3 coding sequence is TGTGCCAGCCAAAAAAGCGGGACGGACTACGAGCAGTACTTC.

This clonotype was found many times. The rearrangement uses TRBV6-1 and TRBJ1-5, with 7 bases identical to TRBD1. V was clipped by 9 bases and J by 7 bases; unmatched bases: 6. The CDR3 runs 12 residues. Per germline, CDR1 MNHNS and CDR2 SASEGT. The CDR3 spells CASRGGGQPQHF. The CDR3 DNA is TGTGCCAGTCGAGGGGGCGGACAGCCCCAGCATTTT.

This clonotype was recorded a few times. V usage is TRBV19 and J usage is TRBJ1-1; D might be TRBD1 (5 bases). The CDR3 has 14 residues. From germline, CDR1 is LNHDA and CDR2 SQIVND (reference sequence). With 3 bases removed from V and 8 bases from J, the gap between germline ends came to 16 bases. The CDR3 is CASSILPHGGEAFF. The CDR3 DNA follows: TGTGCCAGTAGTATTCTCCCACACGGGGGGGAAGCTTTCTTT.

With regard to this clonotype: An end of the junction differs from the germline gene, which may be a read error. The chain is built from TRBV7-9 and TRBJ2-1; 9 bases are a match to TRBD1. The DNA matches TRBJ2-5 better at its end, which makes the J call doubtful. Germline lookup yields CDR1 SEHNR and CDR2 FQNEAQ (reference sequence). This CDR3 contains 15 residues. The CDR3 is CTSSLGTGFGETQYF. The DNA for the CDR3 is TGTACCAGCAGCTTAGGGACAGGGTTCGGGGAGACCCAGTACTTC.

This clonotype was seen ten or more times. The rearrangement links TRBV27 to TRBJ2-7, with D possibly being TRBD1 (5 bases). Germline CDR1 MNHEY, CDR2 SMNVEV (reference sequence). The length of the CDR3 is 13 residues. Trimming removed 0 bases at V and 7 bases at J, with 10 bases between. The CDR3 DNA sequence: TGTGCCAGCAGTTTATCAGCAGGGCGAGAGCAGTACTTC. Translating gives CASSLSAGREQYF.

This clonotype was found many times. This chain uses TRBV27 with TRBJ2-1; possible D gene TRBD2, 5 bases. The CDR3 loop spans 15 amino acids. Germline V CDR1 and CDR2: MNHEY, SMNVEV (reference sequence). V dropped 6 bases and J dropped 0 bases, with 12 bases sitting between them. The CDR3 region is CASSPDEGSYNEQFF. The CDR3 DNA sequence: TGTGCCAGCAGCCCGGACGAGGGCTCCTACAATGAGCAGTTCTTC.

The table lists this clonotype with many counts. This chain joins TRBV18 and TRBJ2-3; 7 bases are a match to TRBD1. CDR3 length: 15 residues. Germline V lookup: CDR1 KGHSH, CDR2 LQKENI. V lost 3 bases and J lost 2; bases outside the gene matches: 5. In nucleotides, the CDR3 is TGTGCCAGCTCACCGGACAGGACCTTCACAGATACGCAGTATTTT. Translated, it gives CASSPDRTFTDTQYF.

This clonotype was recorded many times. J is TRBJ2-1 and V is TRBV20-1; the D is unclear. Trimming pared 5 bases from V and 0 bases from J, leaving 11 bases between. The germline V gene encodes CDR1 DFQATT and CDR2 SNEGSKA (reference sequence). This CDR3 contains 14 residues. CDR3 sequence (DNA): TGCAGTGCTCTCGGTGTGAGCTCCTACAATGAGCAGTTCTTC. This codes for CSALGVSSYNEQFF.

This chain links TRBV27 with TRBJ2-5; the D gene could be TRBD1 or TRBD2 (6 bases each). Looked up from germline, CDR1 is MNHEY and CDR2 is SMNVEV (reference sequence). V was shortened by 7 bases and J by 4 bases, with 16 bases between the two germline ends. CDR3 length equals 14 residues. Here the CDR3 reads CASIPKGGGETQYF. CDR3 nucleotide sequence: TGTGCCAGCATCCCTAAGGGGGGAGGAGAGACCCAGTACTTC.

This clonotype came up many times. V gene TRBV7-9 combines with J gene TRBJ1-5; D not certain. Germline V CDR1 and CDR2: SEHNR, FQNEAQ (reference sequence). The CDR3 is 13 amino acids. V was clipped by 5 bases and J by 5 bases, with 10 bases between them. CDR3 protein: CASSVGSDQPQHF. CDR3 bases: TGTGCCAGCAGCGTAGGATCAGATCAGCCCCAGCATTTT.

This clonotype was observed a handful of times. CDR3 sequence reads: CASRPSGRAYNEQFF. The CDR3, as DNA: TGTGCCAGCAGACCCAGCGGGAGGGCTTACAATGAGCAGTTCTTC. The rearrangement joins TRBV6-1 to TRBJ2-1; 10 bases line up with TRBD2. This CDR3 has 15 residues. The germline CDR1 and CDR2 sequences are MNHNS and SASEGT. V trimming: 6 bases; J trimming: 4 bases; junction bases outside the gene matches: 6.

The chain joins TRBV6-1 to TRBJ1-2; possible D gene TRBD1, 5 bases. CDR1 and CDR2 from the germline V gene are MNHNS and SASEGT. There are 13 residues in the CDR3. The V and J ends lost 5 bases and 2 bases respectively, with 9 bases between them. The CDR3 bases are TGTGCCAGCAGTATCGACAGCAACTATGGCTACACCTTC. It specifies CASSIDSNYGYTF.